The rows below give T cell receptor beta chains drawn from one sample of a study of early stage breast cancer tumors. TCRdb keeps only in-frame clones here, not all; method: immunoSEQ multiplex PCR. The sample comprises roughly 30,000 clones, 80% of which are singletons, and about an eighth rests with the top ten. The sequenced sample consisted of blood. Receptors originate from a person between 55 and 70 years old with breast cancer. The CDR3 runs from the conserved cysteine through the conserved F or W. The D gene is left open where the match is weak. Expanded clones are given a class, and other clones once, few, many or no size at all.

V gene: TRBV28
clone size: NA
D gene: NA
J gene: TRBJ2-5
CDR3 protein: CASSRETQYF
CDR3 DNA: TGTGCCAGCAGTCGGGAGACCCAGTACTTC

V gene: TRBV30
clone size: NA
D gene: NA
J gene: TRBJ1-2
CDR3 protein: CAWRGGDGNNYGYTF
CDR3 DNA: TGTGCCTGGAGGGGGGGGGACGGAAATAACTATGGCTACACCTTC

V gene: TRBV29-1
clone size: NA
D gene: TRBD2
J gene: TRBJ2-5
CDR3 protein: CSGGGVVETQYF
CDR3 DNA: TGCAGCGGGGGGGGAGTGGTCGAGACCCAGTACTTC

V gene: TRBV2
clone size: medium-sized
D gene: TRBD1
J gene: TRBJ1-5
CDR3 protein: CASRGQGANNQPQHF
CDR3 DNA: TGTGCCAGCAGGGGACAGGGGGCGAACAATCAGCCCCAGCATTTT

V gene: TRBV7-2
clone size: NA
D gene: NA
J gene: TRBJ2-7
CDR3 protein: CASSPYSSYEQYF
CDR3 DNA: TGTGCCAGCAGCCCGTACAGCTCCTACGAGCAGTACTTC

V gene: TRBV5-1
clone size: NA
D gene: NA
J gene: TRBJ1-3
CDR3 protein: CASSLGPGGSGNTIYF
CDR3 DNA: TGCGCCAGCAGCTTGGGGCCCGGGGGCTCTGGAAACACCATATATTTT

V gene: TRBV4-3
clone size: once
D gene: NA
J gene: TRBJ2-1
CDR3 protein: CASSQEGGDNEQFF
CDR3 DNA: TGCGCCAGCAGCCAAGAGGGCGGGGACAATGAGCAGTTCTTC

V gene: TRBV28
clone size: NA
D gene: TRBD2
J gene: TRBJ2-3
CDR3 protein: CASSPPLAGVSRDTQYF
CDR3 DNA: TGTGCCAGCAGTCCCCCTCTAGCGGGAGTGTCCCGAGATACGCAGTATTTT

V gene: TRBV7-2
clone size: NA
D gene: TRBD2
J gene: TRBJ2-1
CDR3 protein: CASSPRGTSGKDEQFF
CDR3 DNA: TGTGCCAGCAGCCCCCGGGGGACTAGCGGGAAGGATGAGCAGTTCTTC

V gene: TRBV27
clone size: NA
D gene: TRBD2
J gene: TRBJ2-7
CDR3 protein: CASNARASGAYEQYF
CDR3 DNA: TGTGCCAGCAATGCCCGGGCTAGCGGTGCCTACGAGCAGTACTTC

V gene: TRBV27
clone size: NA
D gene: TRBD1
J gene: TRBJ1-2
CDR3 protein: CASSLTDRTIGYGYTF
CDR3 DNA: TGTGCCAGCAGCCTAACGGACAGGACCATAGGTTATGGCTACACCTTC

V gene: TRBV28
clone size: NA
D gene: NA
J gene: TRBJ1-5
CDR3 protein: CASSLWGGLGNQPQHF
CDR3 DNA: TGTGCCAGCAGTTTATGGGGGGGGCTGGGCAATCAGCCCCAGCATTTT

V gene: TRBV11-3
clone size: NA
D gene: TRBD1
J gene: TRBJ2-7
CDR3 protein: CASSLAGQGSYEQYF
CDR3 DNA: TGTGCCAGCAGCTTAGCGGGACAGGGCAGCTACGAGCAGTACTTC

V gene: TRBV5-1
clone size: once
D gene: NA
J gene: TRBJ2-1
CDR3 protein: CASSLDGSTSYNEQFF
CDR3 DNA: TGCGCCAGCAGTTTAGACGGGAGTACCTCCTACAATGAGCAGTTCTTC

V gene: TRBV10-3
clone size: NA
D gene: TRBD1
J gene: TRBJ1-2
CDR3 protein: CAISESSQGAQNYGYTF
CDR3 DNA: TGTGCCATCAGTGAGTCGAGCCAGGGGGCCCAAAACTATGGCTACACCTTC

V gene: TRBV6-5
clone size: NA
D gene: TRBD1
J gene: TRBJ2-5
CDR3 protein: CASSYSKGAGETQYF
CDR3 DNA: TGTGCCAGCAGTTACTCGAAGGGGGCGGGAGAGACCCAGTACTTC

V gene: TRBV20-1
clone size: NA
D gene: NA
J gene: TRBJ2-5
CDR3 protein: CSARQETQYF
CDR3 DNA: TGCAGTGCGCGTCAAGAGACCCAGTACTTC

V gene: TRBV5-1
clone size: few
D gene: TRBD1
J gene: TRBJ2-3
CDR3 protein: CASSAGQGATDTQYF
CDR3 DNA: TGCGCCAGCAGCGCGGGACAGGGGGCCACAGATACGCAGTATTTT

V gene: TRBV5-1
clone size: few
D gene: TRBD1
J gene: TRBJ1-1
CDR3 protein: CASSLVGTGSSEAFF
CDR3 DNA: TGCGCCAGCAGCTTGGTAGGGACAGGGTCCTCTGAAGCTTTCTTT

V gene: TRBV5-4
clone size: once
D gene: TRBD2
J gene: TRBJ2-7
CDR3 protein: CASSFRLAGNDEQYF
CDR3 DNA: TGTGCCAGCAGCTTCAGACTAGCGGGAAACGACGAGCAGTACTTC

V gene: TRBV5-1
clone size: NA
D gene: TRBD1
J gene: TRBJ2-2
CDR3 protein: CASSLGTGDTGELFF
CDR3 DNA: TGCGCCAGCAGCTTGGGGACAGGGGACACCGGGGAGCTGTTTTTT

V gene: TRBV4-3
clone size: NA
D gene: TRBD1
J gene: TRBJ1-4
CDR3 protein: CASSQDRGSEKLFF
CDR3 DNA: TGCGCCAGCAGCCAAGACAGGGGGAGTGAAAAACTGTTTTTT

V gene: TRBV4-1
clone size: NA
D gene: NA
J gene: TRBJ2-2
CDR3 protein: CASSQRGPLDTGELFF
CDR3 DNA: TGCGCCAGCAGCCAAAGAGGTCCCTTGGACACCGGGGAGCTGTTTTTT

V gene: TRBV7-9
clone size: NA
D gene: NA
J gene: TRBJ2-7
CDR3 protein: CASSLGTPNEQYF
CDR3 DNA: TGTGCCAGCAGCTTAGGGACACCCAACGAGCAGTACTTC

V gene: TRBV29-1
clone size: NA
D gene: NA
J gene: TRBJ2-7
CDR3 protein: CSVEGGLMSYEQYF
CDR3 DNA: TGCAGCGTTGAAGGTGGGCTAATGTCCTACGAGCAGTACTTC

V gene: TRBV18
clone size: NA
D gene: TRBD2
J gene: TRBJ2-1
CDR3 protein: CASSPGTSGYNEQFF
CDR3 DNA: TGTGCCAGCTCCCCCGGGACTAGCGGCTACAATGAGCAGTTCTTC

V gene: TRBV5-4
clone size: NA
D gene: NA
J gene: TRBJ1-2
CDR3 protein: CASSPGQTSYGYTF
CDR3 DNA: TGCGCCAGCAGCCCCGGACAGACCAGCTATGGCTACACCTTC

V gene: TRBV2
clone size: NA
D gene: TRBD2
J gene: TRBJ2-5
CDR3 protein: CASTSGSGKTQYF
CDR3 DNA: TGTGCCAGCACTAGCGGGAGTGGAAAGACCCAGTACTTC

V gene: TRBV30
clone size: NA
D gene: TRBD1
J gene: TRBJ1-6
CDR3 protein: CAWSPGTGGPLHF
CDR3 DNA: TGTGCCTGGAGTCCCGGGACAGGAGGACCCCTCCACTTT

V gene: TRBV30
clone size: NA
D gene: NA
J gene: TRBJ1-5
CDR3 protein: CAWSTGTASNQPQHF
CDR3 DNA: TGTGCCTGGAGTACAGGGACGGCTAGCAATCAGCCCCAGCATTTT

V gene: TRBV6-5
clone size: NA
D gene: NA
J gene: TRBJ2-2
CDR3 protein: CASSTQLASGELFF
CDR3 DNA: TGTGCCAGCAGTACCCAACTAGCCTCCGGGGAGCTGTTTTTT

V gene: TRBV28
clone size: NA
D gene: TRBD1
J gene: TRBJ1-5
CDR3 protein: CASSRPHRGINQPQHF
CDR3 DNA: TGTGCCAGCAGTCGTCCCCACAGGGGGATAAATCAGCCCCAGCATTTT

V gene: TRBV18
clone size: NA
D gene: NA
J gene: TRBJ2-7
CDR3 protein: CASSPSSGLSYEQYF
CDR3 DNA: TGTGCCAGCTCACCAAGCAGCGGGCTTTCCTACGAGCAGTACTTC

V gene: TRBV5-1
clone size: NA
D gene: NA
J gene: TRBJ2-3
CDR3 protein: CASSLQGGSTDTQYF
CDR3 DNA: TGCGCCAGCAGCCTGCAGGGAGGAAGCACAGATACGCAGTATTTT